Listed below are T cell receptor beta chains from one sample, sequenced in a study of blood T cell repertoires in COVID-19. TCRdb's table, derived via immunoSEQ multiplex PCR, lists solely in-frame clones and lacks some. The repertoire holds 350,000 to 400,000 clones, approximately 87% seen once, with approximately 1.9% in the top ten. Sequencing was carried out using PBMCs or T cells enriched from blood (not recorded which). The source is a middle-aged man in a cohort exposed to, infected with or recovered from COVID-19 (not recorded which). Both conserved end residues are part of each CDR3. D genes are given only for firm matches. The listing skips clone size in some rows; elsewhere it reads once, few, many or a size class.

-,17,-,TRBV7-9,TRBJ2-3,CASSLNPLGAGVDTQYF,TGTGCCAGCAGCTTAAACCCCCTAGGGGCAGGGGTGGATACGCAGTATTTT
TRBD1,15,-,TRBV5-1,TRBJ1-6,CASSLAGTGDSPLHF,TGCGCCAGCAGCTTGGCGGGGACAGGTGATTCACCCCTCCACTTT
-,13,-,TRBV30,TRBJ1-5,CAWSREIGQPQHF,TGTGCCTGGAGTAGGGAGATCGGTCAGCCCCAGCATTTT
-,11,-,TRBV5-4,TRBJ2-3,CATRETDTQYF,TGTGCCACAAGGGAGACAGATACGCAGTATTTT
-,12,-,TRBV2,TRBJ1-2,CASSTGYYGYTF,TGTGCCAGCAGTACAGGGTACTATGGCTACACCTTC
-,14,-,TRBV7-9,TRBJ1-1,CASSATAGRGEAFF,TGTGCCAGCAGCGCGACGGCAGGGCGGGGGGAAGCTTTCTTT
TRBD2,19,-,TRBV27,TRBJ2-2,CASSLSPDTSGANTGELFF,TGTGCCAGCAGTTTATCCCCAGATACTAGCGGGGCGAACACCGGGGAGCTGTTTTTT
-,14,-,TRBV6-5,TRBJ2-3,CASSYRGYTDTQYF,TGTGCCAGCAGTTACAGGGGGTACACAGATACGCAGTATTTT
TRBD1,16,few,TRBV5-4,TRBJ2-2,CASSLSTGVRTGELFF,TGTGCCAGCAGCTTGTCTACAGGGGTGAGGACCGGGGAGCTGTTTTTT
TRBD1,15,-,TRBV18,TRBJ2-1,CASSHPGQGAFEQFF,TGTGCCAGCTCCCATCCGGGACAGGGGGCCTTTGAGCAGTTCTTC
-,15,once,TRBV9,TRBJ2-7,CASSVSGRTAHEQYF,TGTGCCAGCAGCGTTTCTGGGAGAACGGCCCACGAGCAGTACTTC
-,14,-,TRBV28,TRBJ1-3,CASRTDSSGNTIYF,TGTGCCAGCAGAACCGACAGCTCTGGAAACACCATATATTTT
-,14,few,TRBV5-1,TRBJ1-3,CASSPPDTRNTIYF,TGCGCCAGCAGCCCGCCAGACACCCGAAACACCATATATTTT
TRBD1,15,-,TRBV27,TRBJ2-1,CASSYRQGSYNEQFF,TGTGCCAGCAGTTACCGACAGGGCTCCTACAATGAGCAGTTCTTC
-,12,-,TRBV29-1,TRBJ1-1,CSVGERDTEAFF,TGCAGCGTTGGGGAGAGAGACACTGAAGCTTTCTTT
-,15,-,TRBV7-2,TRBJ2-3,CASSLGGSRTDTQYF,TGTGCCAGCAGCTTAGGTGGTAGTCGCACAGATACGCAGTATTTT
TRBD1,14,-,TRBV27,TRBJ1-2,CASSLYRGSRGYTF,TGTGCCAGCAGTTTATACAGGGGATCGAGGGGCTACACCTTC
-,16,-,TRBV19,TRBJ1-5,CASSIDLGRVKQPQHF,TGTGCCAGTAGTATAGATCTGGGCAGGGTGAAACAGCCCCAGCATTTT
-,13,-,TRBV21-1,TRBJ2-7,CASKKDSGYEQYF,TGTGCCAGCAAAAAAGACTCAGGGTACGAGCAGTACTTC
TRBD2,15,-,TRBV24-1,TRBJ2-7,CATSDTGLAGDEQYF,TGTGCCACCAGTGATACGGGACTAGCGGGAGACGAGCAGTACTTC
TRBD2,14,-,TRBV27,TRBJ2-5,CASRAGAAWETQYF,TGTGCCAGCAGAGCGGGAGCTGCCTGGGAGACCCAGTACTTC
-,13,once,TRBV25-1,TRBJ1-1,CASSQGYSTEAFF,TGTGCCAGCAGTCAGGGGTATTCGACTGAAGCTTTCTTT
-,17,-,TRBV21-1,TRBJ2-7,CASSNSRPSGTGDEQYF,TGTGCCAGCAGCAACTCGCGCCCCTCCGGGACAGGGGACGAGCAGTACTTC
TRBD2,17,-,TRBV4-1,TRBJ2-5,CASSQGSWEGREETQYF,TGCGCCAGCAGCCAAGGATCGTGGGAGGGAAGGGAGGAGACCCAGTACTTC
TRBD2,17,-,TRBV19,TRBJ2-5,CASSIARLAGSQETQYF,TGTGCCAGTAGTATAGCGAGACTAGCGGGGTCACAAGAGACCCAGTACTTC
TRBD1,17,-,TRBV12-5,TRBJ2-4,CASGFRDRRLAKNIQYF,TGTGCTAGTGGTTTCCGGGACAGAAGACTAGCCAAAAACATTCAGTACTTC
-,15,-,TRBV4-1,TRBJ1-1,CASSQGGLTLTEAFF,TGCGCCAGCAGCCAAGGGGGACTCACCCTTACTGAAGCTTTCTTT
-,14,-,TRBV11-2,TRBJ1-5,CASSFTGTNQPQHF,TGTGCCAGCAGCTTTACAGGAACTAATCAGCCCCAGCATTTT
-,12,-,TRBV27,TRBJ1-6,CASTGGGSPLHF,TGTGCCAGCACCGGGGGGGGTTCACCCCTCCACTTT
-,13,-,TRBV6-5,TRBJ1-5,CASSYSAGQPQHF,TGTGCCAGCAGTTACTCAGCCGGTCAGCCCCAGCATTTT
-,13,-,TRBV11-2,TRBJ2-1,CASSSLDRLEQFF,TGTGCCAGCAGCTCTCTAGACAGGTTGGAGCAGTTCTTC
-,14,-,TRBV29-1,TRBJ2-2,CSVAGTAATGELFF,TGCAGCGTGGCGGGGACAGCAGCCACCGGGGAGCTGTTTTTT
-,15,-,TRBV10-3,TRBJ1-1,CAISGLEAPNTEAFF,TGTGCCATCAGTGGTCTCGAAGCCCCCAACACTGAAGCTTTCTTT
TRBD1,16,-,TRBV18,TRBJ2-5,CASSRATGGNQETQYF,TGTGCCAGCTCACGCGCGACAGGGGGGAACCAAGAGACCCAGTACTTC
TRBD1,16,-,TRBV6-1,TRBJ1-2,CASSARSGTGIYGYTF,TGTGCCAGCAGTGCCCGATCCGGGACAGGGATCTATGGCTACACCTTC
TRBD2,15,-,TRBV18,TRBJ2-1,CASSLQGLASNEQFF,TGTGCCAGCTCACTACAGGGACTAGCGTCCAATGAGCAGTTCTTC
-,16,few,TRBV6-1,TRBJ2-1,CASSESGGGAYNEQFF,TGTGCCAGCAGTGAATCAGGAGGGGGCGCTTACAATGAGCAGTTCTTC